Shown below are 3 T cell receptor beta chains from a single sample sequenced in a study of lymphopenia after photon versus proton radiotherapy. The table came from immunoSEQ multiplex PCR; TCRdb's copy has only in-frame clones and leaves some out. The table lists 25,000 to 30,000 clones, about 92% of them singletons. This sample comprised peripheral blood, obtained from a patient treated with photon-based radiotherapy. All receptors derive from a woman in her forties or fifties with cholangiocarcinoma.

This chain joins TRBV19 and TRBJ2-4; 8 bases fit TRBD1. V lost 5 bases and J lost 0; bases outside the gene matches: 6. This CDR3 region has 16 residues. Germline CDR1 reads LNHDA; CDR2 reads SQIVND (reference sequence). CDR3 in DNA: TGTGCCAGTAGTTTAGGGACAGGCCTAGCCAAAAACATTCAGTACTTC. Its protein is CASSLGTGLAKNIQYF. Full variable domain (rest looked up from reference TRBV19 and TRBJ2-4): DGGITQSPKYLFRKEGQNVTLSCEQNLNHDAMYWYRQDPGQGLRLIYYSQIVNDFQKGDIAEGYSVSREKKESFPLTVTSAQKNPTAFYLCASSLGTGLAKNIQYFGAGTRLSVL.

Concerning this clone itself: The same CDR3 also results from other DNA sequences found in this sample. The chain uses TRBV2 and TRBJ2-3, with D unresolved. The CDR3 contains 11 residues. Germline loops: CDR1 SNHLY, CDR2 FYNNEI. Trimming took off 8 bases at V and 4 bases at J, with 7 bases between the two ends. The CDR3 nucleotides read TGTGCCAGCTCCCCTTCAGATACGCAGTATTTT. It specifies CASSPSDTQYF.

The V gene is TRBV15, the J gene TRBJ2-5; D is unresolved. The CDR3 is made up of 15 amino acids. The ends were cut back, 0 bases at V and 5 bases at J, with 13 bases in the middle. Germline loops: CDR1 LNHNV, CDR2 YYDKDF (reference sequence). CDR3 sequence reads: CATSRDRAAGETQYF. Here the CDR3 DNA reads TGTGCCACCAGCAGAGATCGCGCAGCTGGCGAGACCCAGTACTTC.